This T cell receptor beta chain was profiled in a study of shared clonotypes between healthy human individuals. The ends lost 5 bases at V and 4 bases at J; junction bases unmatched: 5. The CDR3 sequence is 15 residues long. Germline loops: CDR1 MNHNS, CDR2 SASEGT. Study observations and caveats: A few donors had about 5.1% of their naive CD4 clonotypes in common.

The test was conducted at deep level. TCRdb's copy holds only in-frame clones and misses some; the assay was immunoSEQ multiplex PCR. The repertoire holds millions of clones, with approximately 95% as singletons. CD4+ cells underwent separation, giving CD45RA+ naive and CD45RA-negative memory subsets. Note on this clone: Its specificity is unknown.

The rearrangement joins TRBV6-1 to TRBJ2-5, with 12 bases identical to TRBD2. The sample was naive CD4+ T cells from PBMCs. As for subset: CD45RA+ positively selected. The clonotype originates from a man aged 18 to 29 in good health. Some clones in this sample may be carry-over from other donors' samples. For the CDR3, the DNA is TGTGCCAGCAGTCTTCAACTAGCGGGAGGAGAGACCCAGTACTTC. Protein product: CASSLQLAGGETQYF.